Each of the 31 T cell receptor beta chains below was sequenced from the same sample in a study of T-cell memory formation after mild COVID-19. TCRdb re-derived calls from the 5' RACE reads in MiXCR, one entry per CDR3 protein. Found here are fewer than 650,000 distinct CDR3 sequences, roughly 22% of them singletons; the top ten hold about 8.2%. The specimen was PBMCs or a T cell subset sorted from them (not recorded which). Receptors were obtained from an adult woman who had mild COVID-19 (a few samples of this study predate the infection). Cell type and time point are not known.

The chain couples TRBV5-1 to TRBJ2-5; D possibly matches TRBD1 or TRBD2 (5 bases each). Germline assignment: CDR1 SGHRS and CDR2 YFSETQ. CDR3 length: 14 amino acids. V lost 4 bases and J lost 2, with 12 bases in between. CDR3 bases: TGCGCCAGCAGCCAGGGTGAGGGGCAAGAGACCCAGTACTTC. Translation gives CASSQGEGQETQYF. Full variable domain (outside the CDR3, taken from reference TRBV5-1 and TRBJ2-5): KAGVTQTPRYLIKTRGQQVTLSCSPISGHRSVSWYQQTPGQGLQFLFEYFSETQRNKGNFPGRFSGRQFSNSRSEMNVSTLELGDSALYLCASSQGEGQETQYFGPGTRLLVL.

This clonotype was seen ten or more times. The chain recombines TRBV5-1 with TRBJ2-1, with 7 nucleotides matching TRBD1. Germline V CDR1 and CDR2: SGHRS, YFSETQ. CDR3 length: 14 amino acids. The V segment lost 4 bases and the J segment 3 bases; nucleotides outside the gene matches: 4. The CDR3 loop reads CASSPGQVYNEQFF. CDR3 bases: TGCGCCAGCAGCCCCGGACAGGTCTACAATGAGCAGTTCTTC.

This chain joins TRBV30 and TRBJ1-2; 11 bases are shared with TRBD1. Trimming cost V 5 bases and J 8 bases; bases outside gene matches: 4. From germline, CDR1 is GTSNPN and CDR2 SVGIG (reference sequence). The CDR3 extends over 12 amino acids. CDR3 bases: TGTGCCTGGGGACAGGGGGCCGGGGGCTACACCTTC. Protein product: CAWGQGAGGYTF. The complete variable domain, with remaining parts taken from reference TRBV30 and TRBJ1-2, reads SQTIHQWPATLVQPVGSPLSLECTVEGTSNPNLYWYRQAAGRGLQLLFYSVGIGQISSEVPQNLSASRPQDRQFILSSKKLLLSDSGFYLCAWGQGAGGYTFGSGTRLTVV.

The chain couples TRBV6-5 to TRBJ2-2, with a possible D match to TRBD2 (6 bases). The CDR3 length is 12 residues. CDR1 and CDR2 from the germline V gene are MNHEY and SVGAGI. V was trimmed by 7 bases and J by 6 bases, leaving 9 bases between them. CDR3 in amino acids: CASKEGSGELFF. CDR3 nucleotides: TGTGCCAGCAAGGAGGGGTCCGGGGAGCTGTTTTTT.

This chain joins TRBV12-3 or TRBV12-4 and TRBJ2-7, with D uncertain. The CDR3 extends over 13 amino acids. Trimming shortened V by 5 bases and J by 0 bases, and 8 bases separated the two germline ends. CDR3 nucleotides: TGTGCCAGCAGTCCCCAAACCTCCTACGAGCAGTACTTC. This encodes CASSPQTSYEQYF.

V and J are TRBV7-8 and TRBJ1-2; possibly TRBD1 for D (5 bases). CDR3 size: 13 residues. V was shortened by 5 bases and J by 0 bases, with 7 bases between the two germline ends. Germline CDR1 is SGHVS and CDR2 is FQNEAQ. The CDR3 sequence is CASSDSSNYGYTF. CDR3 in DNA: TGTGCCAGCAGCGACAGTTCTAACTATGGCTACACCTTC. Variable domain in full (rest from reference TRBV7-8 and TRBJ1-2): GAGVSQSPRYKVAKRGQDVALRCDPISGHVSLFWYQQALGQGPEFLTYFQNEAQLDKSGLPSDRFFAERPEGSVSTLKIQRTQQEDSAVYLCASSDSSNYGYTFGSGTRLTVV.

Written as DNA, the CDR3 is TGTGCCACCAGTGACCACGTAGGGACGTCCTACAATGAGCAGTTCTTC. It encodes CATSDHVGTSYNEQFF. This chain uses TRBV24-1 with TRBJ2-1, with D perhaps assigned TRBD1 or TRBD2 (5 bases each). CDR3 length: 16 residues. Per germline, CDR1 KGHDR and CDR2 SFDVKD. With 4 bases removed from V and 1 base from J, the gap between germline ends came to 13 bases.

Here the CDR3 DNA reads TGTGCCGGCCATGAATCGAGCTTGAACACTGAAGCTTTCTTT. Translated, it gives CAGHESSLNTEAFF. This chain links TRBV6-1 with TRBJ1-1; D remains unclear. Trimming shortened V by 11 bases and J by 0 bases, and 16 bases separated the two germline ends. Germline V gene data show CDR1 as MNHNS and CDR2 as SASEGT. This CDR3 comprises 14 residues.

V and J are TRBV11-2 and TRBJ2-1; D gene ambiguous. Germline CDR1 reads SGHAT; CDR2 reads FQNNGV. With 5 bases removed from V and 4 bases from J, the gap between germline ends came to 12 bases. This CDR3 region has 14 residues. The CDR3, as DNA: TGTGCCAGCAGCCTCACGGACCAGTACAATGAGCAGTTCTTC. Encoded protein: CASSLTDQYNEQFF. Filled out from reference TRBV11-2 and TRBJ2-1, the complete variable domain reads EAGVAQSPRYKIIEKRQSVAFWCNPISGHATLYWYQQILGQGPKLLIQFQNNGVVDDSQLPKDRFSAERLKGVDSTLKIQPAKLEDSAVYLCASSLTDQYNEQFFGPGTRLTVL.

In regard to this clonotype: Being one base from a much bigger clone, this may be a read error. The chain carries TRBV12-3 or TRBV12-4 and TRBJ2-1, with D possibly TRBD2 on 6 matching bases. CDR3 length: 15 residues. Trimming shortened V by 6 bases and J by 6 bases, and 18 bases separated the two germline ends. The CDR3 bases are TGTGCCAGCAGGTCCCCGACCGTGGGGGGCAATGAGCAGTTCTTC. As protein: CASRSPTVGGNEQFF.

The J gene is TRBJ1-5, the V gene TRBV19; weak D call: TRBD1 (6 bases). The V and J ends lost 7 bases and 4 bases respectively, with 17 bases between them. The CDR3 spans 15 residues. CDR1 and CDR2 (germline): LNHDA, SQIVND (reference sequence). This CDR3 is CASTSGQALNQPQHF. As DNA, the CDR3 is TGTGCCAGTACCTCGGGACAAGCTTTGAATCAGCCCCAGCATTTT.

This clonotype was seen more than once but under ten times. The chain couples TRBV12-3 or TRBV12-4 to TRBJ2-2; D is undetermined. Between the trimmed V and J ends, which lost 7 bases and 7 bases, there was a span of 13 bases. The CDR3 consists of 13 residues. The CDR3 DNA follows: TGTGCCAGCACCCCATTAGTGGTCGGGGAGCTGTTTTTT. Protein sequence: CASTPLVVGELFF.

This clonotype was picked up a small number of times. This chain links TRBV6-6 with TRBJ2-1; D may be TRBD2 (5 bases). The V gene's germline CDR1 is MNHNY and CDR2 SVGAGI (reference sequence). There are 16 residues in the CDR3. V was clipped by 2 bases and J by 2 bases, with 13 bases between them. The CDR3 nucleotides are TGTGCCAGCAGTTACCCGGGATCGAGCGCCTACAATGAGCAGTTCTTC. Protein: CASSYPGSSAYNEQFF.

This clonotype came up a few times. The CDR3: CSVEETRTEQYF. CDR3 sequence (DNA): TGCAGCGTTGAAGAGACCCGGACGGAGCAGTACTTC. The chain is built from TRBV29-1 and TRBJ2-7, with D unresolved. The CDR3 extends over 12 amino acids. Germline CDR1 is SQVTM and CDR2 is ANQGSEA. V was trimmed by 0 bases and J by 7 bases, leaving 10 bases between them.

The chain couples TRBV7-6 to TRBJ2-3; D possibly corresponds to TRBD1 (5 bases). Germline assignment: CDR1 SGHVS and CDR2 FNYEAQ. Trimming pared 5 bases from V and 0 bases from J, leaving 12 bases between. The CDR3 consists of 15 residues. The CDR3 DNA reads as TGTGCCAGCAGCCTACAGGATACTAGCACAGATACGCAGTATTTT. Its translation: CASSLQDTSTDTQYF.

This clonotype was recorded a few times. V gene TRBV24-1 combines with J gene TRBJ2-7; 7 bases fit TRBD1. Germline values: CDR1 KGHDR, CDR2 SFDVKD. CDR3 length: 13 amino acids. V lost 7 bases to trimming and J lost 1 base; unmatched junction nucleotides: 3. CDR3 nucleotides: TGTGCCACCAGCGGGACAGCGTCCTACGAGCAGTACTTC. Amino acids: CATSGTASYEQYF.

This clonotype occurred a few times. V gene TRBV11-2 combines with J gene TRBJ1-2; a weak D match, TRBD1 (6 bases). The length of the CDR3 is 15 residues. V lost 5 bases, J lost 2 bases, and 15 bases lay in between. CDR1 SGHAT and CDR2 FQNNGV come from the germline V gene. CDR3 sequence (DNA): TGTGCCAGCAGCAGGGGGGGCGCAAAGAACTATGGCTACACCTTC. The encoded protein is CASSRGGAKNYGYTF.

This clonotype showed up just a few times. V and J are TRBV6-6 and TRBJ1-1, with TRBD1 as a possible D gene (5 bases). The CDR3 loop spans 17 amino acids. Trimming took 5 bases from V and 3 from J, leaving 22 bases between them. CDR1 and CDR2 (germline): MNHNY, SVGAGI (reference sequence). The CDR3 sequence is CASSTRGRRGSDTEAFF. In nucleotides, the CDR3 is TGTGCCAGCAGTACAAGGGGCAGGAGAGGGAGCGACACTGAAGCTTTCTTT.

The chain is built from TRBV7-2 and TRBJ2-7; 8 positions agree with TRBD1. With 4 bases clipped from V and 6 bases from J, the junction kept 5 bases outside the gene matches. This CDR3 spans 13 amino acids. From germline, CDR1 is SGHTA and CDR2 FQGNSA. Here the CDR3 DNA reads TGTGCCAGCAGCTCGGGACAGGCCGCCGAGCAGTACTTC. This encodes CASSSGQAAEQYF.

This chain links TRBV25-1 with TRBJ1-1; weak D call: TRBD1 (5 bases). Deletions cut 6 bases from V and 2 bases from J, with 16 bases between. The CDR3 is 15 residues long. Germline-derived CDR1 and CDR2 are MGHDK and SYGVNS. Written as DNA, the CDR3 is TGTGCCAGCAGGGGGGACCGGACGGGTAACACTGAAGCTTTCTTT. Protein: CASRGDRTGNTEAFF. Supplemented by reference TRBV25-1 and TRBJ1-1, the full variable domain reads EADIYQTPRYLVIGTGKKITLECSQTMGHDKMYWYQQDPGMELHLIHYSYGVNSTEKGDLSSESTVSRIRTEHFPLTLESARPSHTSQYLCASRGDRTGNTEAFFGQGTRLTVV.

CDR3 residues: CASSPSGGGATQYF. DNA for the CDR3: TGTGCCAGCAGCCCCTCAGGGGGGGGGGCTACGCAGTATTTT. The V gene is TRBV7-3, the J gene TRBJ2-3; D tentatively fits TRBD1 or TRBD2 (7 bases each). From germline, CDR1 is SGHTA and CDR2 FQGTGA. CDR3 length equals 14 residues. The germline V and J ends were trimmed by 5 bases and 8 bases, with 17 bases remaining between them.

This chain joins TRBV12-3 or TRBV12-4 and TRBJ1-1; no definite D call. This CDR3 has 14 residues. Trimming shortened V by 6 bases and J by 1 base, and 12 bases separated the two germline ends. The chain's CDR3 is CASRDRRENTEAFF. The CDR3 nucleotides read TGTGCCAGCAGGGACCGACGGGAGAACACTGAAGCTTTCTTT.

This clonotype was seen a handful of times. CDR3 sequence reads: CASSLEHPPGLPVYEQFF. In DNA form, the CDR3 reads TGCGCCAGCAGCTTGGAACACCCCCCGGGACTCCCAGTCTATGAGCAGTTCTTC. This chain links TRBV5-1 with TRBJ2-1, with D perhaps matching TRBD2 (6 bases). Germline values: CDR1 SGHRS, CDR2 YFSETQ. The length of the CDR3 is 18 residues. Trimming stripped 0 bases from V and 8 bases from J, with 24 bases between.

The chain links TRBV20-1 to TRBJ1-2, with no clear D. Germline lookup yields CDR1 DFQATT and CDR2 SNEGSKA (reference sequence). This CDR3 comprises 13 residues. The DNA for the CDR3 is TGCAGGCCTTCCGGTTCGGCGGGCTATGGCTACACCTTC. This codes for CRPSGSAGYGYTF.

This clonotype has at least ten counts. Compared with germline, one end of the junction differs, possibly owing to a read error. DNA for the CDR3: TGTGCCAGCAGTTTGCGGCCTATGAACACTGAAGCTTTCTTT. Residues: CASSLRPMNTEAFF. V and J are TRBV5-1 and TRBJ1-1; D remains unclear. CDR3 size: 14 residues. In germline, CDR1 is SGHRS, CDR2 YFSETQ.

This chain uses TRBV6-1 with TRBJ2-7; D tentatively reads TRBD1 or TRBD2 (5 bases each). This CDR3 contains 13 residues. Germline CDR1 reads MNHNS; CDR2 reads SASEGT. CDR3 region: CATTGALSYEQYF. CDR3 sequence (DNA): TGTGCTACCACCGGGGCCCTCTCCTACGAGCAGTACTTC.

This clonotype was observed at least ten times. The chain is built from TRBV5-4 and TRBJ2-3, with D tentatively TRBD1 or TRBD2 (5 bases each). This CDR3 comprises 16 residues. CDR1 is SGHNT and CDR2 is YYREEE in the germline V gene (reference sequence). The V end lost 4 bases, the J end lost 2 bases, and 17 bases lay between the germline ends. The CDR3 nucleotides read TGTGCCAGCAGCCACAAGGATGGGGGAGCCACAGATACGCAGTATTTT. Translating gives CASSHKDGGATDTQYF.

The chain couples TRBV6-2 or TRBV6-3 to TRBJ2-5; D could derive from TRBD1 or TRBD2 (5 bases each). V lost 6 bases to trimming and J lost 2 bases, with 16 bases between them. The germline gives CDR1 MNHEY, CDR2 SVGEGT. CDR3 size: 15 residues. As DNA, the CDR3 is TGTGCCAGCAGGAACCGGGACCTCCAACAAGAGACCCAGTACTTC. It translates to CASRNRDLQQETQYF.

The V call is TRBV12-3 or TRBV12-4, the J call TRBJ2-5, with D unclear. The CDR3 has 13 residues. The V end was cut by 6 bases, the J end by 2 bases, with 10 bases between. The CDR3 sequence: CASSPHRQETQYF. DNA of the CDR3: TGTGCCAGCAGCCCTCATAGACAAGAGACCCAGTACTTC.

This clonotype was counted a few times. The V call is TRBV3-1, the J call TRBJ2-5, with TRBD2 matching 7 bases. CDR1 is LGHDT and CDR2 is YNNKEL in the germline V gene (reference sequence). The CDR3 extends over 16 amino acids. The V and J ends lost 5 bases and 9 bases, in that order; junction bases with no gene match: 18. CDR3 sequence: CASSTKTTSSKVAQYF. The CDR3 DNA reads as TGTGCCAGCAGCACCAAGACGACTAGCTCAAAGGTGGCCCAGTACTTC.

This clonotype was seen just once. The CDR3, as DNA: TGTGCCAGCAGCCCCCCGGGAGTTAACACCGGGGAGCTGTTTTTT. This codes for CASSPPGVNTGELFF. The rearrangement links TRBV7-9 to TRBJ2-2, with D tentatively TRBD2 (6 bases). CDR1 SEHNR and CDR2 FQNEAQ come from the germline V gene (reference sequence). The CDR3 sequence is 15 residues long. V was trimmed by 5 bases and J by 2 bases, leaving 12 bases between them.